What follows are 25 T cell receptor beta chains derived from one specimen sequenced in a study of long-term antiretroviral therapy in people with HIV. The libraries were made with immunoSEQ v3.0 at survey level. Assay used: immunoSEQ multiplex PCR; TCRdb lists only in-frame clones, some missing. Of tens of thousands of clones listed, around 80% are singletons. The specimen comprised unsorted PBMCs, sampled 3 years after starting antiretroviral therapy. The origin of the receptors is a man over 45 with HIV.

The chain joins TRBV2 to TRBJ2-5; D tentatively fits TRBD1 or TRBD2 (5 bases each). Trimming took off 4 bases at V and 4 bases at J, with 16 bases between the two ends. The CDR3 runs 15 residues. Germline V lookup: CDR1 SNHLY, CDR2 FYNNEI. The CDR3 coding sequence is TGTGCCAGCAGTGGTAATTACGCGAGGGGAGAGACCCAGTACTTC. Its translation: CASSGNYARGETQYF.

The chain recombines TRBV28 with TRBJ2-7, with D perhaps TRBD2 (6 bases). The germline V gene has CDR1 MDHEN and CDR2 SYDVKM. The CDR3 spans 12 residues. V dropped 6 bases and J dropped 5 bases, with 11 bases sitting between them. CDR3 sequence (DNA): TGTGCCAGCAGGGTCGGGGGAAACGAGCAGTACTTC. It encodes CASRVGGNEQYF.

The rearrangement joins TRBV7-9 to TRBJ2-1; 9 bases are shared with TRBD2. Trimming removed 1 base from V and 14 bases from J; junction bases left unmatched: 3. CDR1 and CDR2 (germline): SEHNR, FQNEAQ (reference sequence). This CDR3 is built from 12 residues. CDR3 amino acids: CASSLEAGGKFF. CDR3 DNA: TGTGCCAGCAGCTTAGAAGCGGGAGGAAAGTTCTTC. Filled out from reference TRBV7-9 and TRBJ2-1, the complete variable domain reads DTGVSQNPRHKITKRGQNVTFRCDPISEHNRLYWYRQTLGQGPEFLTYFQNEAQLEKSRLLSDRFSAERPKGSFSTLEIQRTEQGDSAMYLCASSLEAGGKFFGPGTRLTVL.

This clone appeared a few times. The rearrangement links TRBV2 to TRBJ1-6; 7 nucleotides match TRBD1. V lost 6 bases, J lost 10 bases, and 9 bases stayed unmatched. The CDR3 is 14 amino acids. Germline V CDR1 and CDR2: SNHLY, FYNNEI. CDR3 sequence: CASSAGTVTSPLHF. The CDR3 DNA sequence: TGTGCCAGCAGCGCCGGGACAGTGACCTCACCCCTCCACTTT.

This clone was observed once. V is TRBV11-2 and J is TRBJ2-7, with D possibly being TRBD2 (6 bases). There are 17 residues in the CDR3. Germline loops: CDR1 SGHAT, CDR2 FQNNGV. V gave up 3 bases and J gave up 0 bases, with 18 bases separating them. CDR3 sequence reads: CASSFGFERESSYEQYF. The DNA of the CDR3 is TGTGCCAGCAGCTTTGGATTCGAACGGGAGTCCTCCTACGAGCAGTACTTC.

The genes are TRBV11-3 and TRBJ2-7; 8 bases align to TRBD1. This CDR3 has 18 amino acids. Germline V gene sequence: CDR1 SGHNT, CDR2 YENEEA. V lost 0 bases, J lost 0 bases, and 10 bases stayed unmatched. This CDR3 is CASSLEMAGGRSSYEQYF. The CDR3 DNA follows: TGTGCCAGCAGCTTAGAAATGGCAGGGGGCCGTAGCTCCTACGAGCAGTACTTC.

The chain has TRBV7-3 and TRBJ2-7; TRBD2 might be the D (6 bases). The germline V and J ends were trimmed by 1 base and 1 base, with 8 bases remaining between them. CDR3 length equals 14 residues. CDR1 is SGHTA, CDR2 FQGTGA, per germline. The CDR3 nucleotides read TGTGCCAGCAGCTTAAGTGGGGGGTCCTACGAGCAGTACTTC. This translates into CASSLSGGSYEQYF.

This clone appeared a single time. CDR3 loop: CASSLSQGPYEQYF. CDR3 sequence (DNA): TGTGCCAGCAGCTTAAGCCAGGGACCCTACGAGCAGTACTTC. V usage is TRBV7-9 and J usage is TRBJ2-7, with D possibly being TRBD1 or TRBD2 (5 bases each). This CDR3 has 14 residues. Trimming removed 2 bases from V and 2 bases from J, with 10 bases in between. Germline CDR1 and CDR2: SEHNR and FQNEAQ (reference sequence).

The V gene is TRBV6-6, the J gene TRBJ1-3; no definite D call. Germline CDR1 MNHNY, CDR2 SVGAGI (reference sequence). This CDR3 spans 13 amino acids. V gave up 1 base and J gave up 11 bases, with 12 bases separating them. CDR3 in amino acids: CASSYLAWAAIYF. The DNA of the CDR3 is TGTGCCAGCAGTTACTTGGCCTGGGCTGCCATATATTTT.

The J gene is TRBJ2-7, the V gene TRBV21-1; the table's D call, TRBD2, has no DNA check behind it. TRBV21-1 counts as a pseudogene. The CDR3 is 13 residues long. CDR3 sequence reads: CATDGQEEGEQYF. The CDR3 DNA is TGTGCCACCGATGGGCAGGAAGAGGGCGAGCAGTACTTC.

The chain couples TRBV2 to TRBJ2-2; D perhaps matches TRBD1 (5 bases). V was trimmed by 4 bases and J by 3 bases, leaving 12 bases between them. The CDR3 has 15 residues. The germline V gene encodes CDR1 SNHLY and CDR2 FYNNEI. CDR3 loop: CASSVQESYTGELFF. CDR3 coding DNA: TGTGCCAGCAGTGTACAGGAAAGCTACACCGGGGAGCTGTTTTTT.

The rearrangement uses TRBV28 and TRBJ1-1, with D hard to call. V lost 4 bases to trimming and J lost 10 bases, with 16 bases between them. CDR1 MDHEN and CDR2 SYDVKM come from the germline V gene. The length of the CDR3 is 13 residues. The CDR3 spells CASSSPSGMGAFF. CDR3 DNA: TGTGCCAGCAGTTCCCCCTCCGGGATGGGAGCTTTCTTT.

The chain uses TRBV5-6 and TRBJ1-4, with D perhaps TRBD1 (6 bases). V dropped 0 bases and J dropped 4 bases, with 10 bases sitting between them. Germline CDR1 reads SGHDT; CDR2 reads YYEEEE. This CDR3 contains 15 residues. The CDR3 sequence: CASSLGRGHNEKLFF. CDR3 DNA sequence: TGTGCCAGCAGCTTGGGCAGGGGACATAATGAAAAACTGTTTTTT.

The chain recombines TRBV15 with TRBJ2-1; 8 bases are shared with TRBD1. The CDR3 loop spans 16 amino acids. The V segment lost 1 base and the J segment 6 bases; nucleotides outside the gene matches: 8. Germline CDR1 and CDR2: LNHNV and YYDKDF (reference sequence). CDR3 DNA sequence: TGTGCCACCAGCAGAGGCTTGACAGGGGCCCTCAATGAGCAGTTCTTC. Its protein is CATSRGLTGALNEQFF.

The chain uses TRBV4-1 and TRBJ1-3; D remains unclear. This CDR3 is built from 15 residues. V shed 1 base and J shed 3 bases, with 10 bases lying between them. In germline, CDR1 is MGHRA, CDR2 YSYEKL. The CDR3 DNA reads as TGCGCCAGCAGCCAAGTTACCAGCCTTGGAAACACCATATATTTT. This codes for CASSQVTSLGNTIYF.

The chain has TRBV7-3 and TRBJ1-1; D is ambiguous. Trimming removed 1 base from V and 4 bases from J, with 16 bases in between. CDR3 length: 16 residues. Germline lookup yields CDR1 SGHTA and CDR2 FQGTGA. The CDR3 DNA sequence: TGTGCCAGCAGCTTAATGCCCGCTGTAGCCGGCACTGAAGCTTTCTTT. It encodes CASSLMPAVAGTEAFF.

The genes are TRBV5-1 and TRBJ2-7, with D hard to call. Looked up from germline, CDR1 is SGHRS and CDR2 is YFSETQ. This CDR3 comprises 13 residues. V was pared by 2 bases and J by 6 bases, with 12 bases between. The CDR3 protein is CASSFGFSSEQYF. CDR3 bases: TGCGCCAGCAGCTTCGGGTTCTCGTCCGAGCAGTACTTC.

The chain recombines TRBV7-9 with TRBJ2-7; 8 bases map to TRBD1. Germline CDR1 reads SEHNR; CDR2 reads FQNEAQ (reference sequence). J lost 6 bases, V lost 3 bases, and 4 bases had no gene match. This CDR3 contains 13 residues. The CDR3 nucleotides are TGTGCCAGCAGCTTCGACAGGGGTTCCGAGCAGTACTTC. This sequence encodes CASSFDRGSEQYF.

This clone came up once. The chain joins TRBV11-2 to TRBJ2-1; D may be TRBD1 (5 bases). V gave up 5 bases and J gave up 2 bases, with 16 bases separating them. This CDR3 comprises 16 residues. The germline gives CDR1 SGHAT, CDR2 FQNNGV. Here the CDR3 reads CASSPLKGRTYNEQFF. In nucleotides, the CDR3 is TGTGCCAGCAGCCCCCTCAAGGGGCGTACCTACAATGAGCAGTTCTTC.

The V gene is TRBV7-2, the J gene TRBJ2-1, with 7 bases lining up with TRBD2. Per the germline V gene, CDR1 is SGHTA and CDR2 is FQGNSA. The V and J ends lost 3 bases and 1 base, in that order; junction bases with no gene match: 3. The CDR3 has 15 residues. The DNA of the CDR3 is TGTGCCAGCAGCTTGCGCGGGGGTTCCTACAATGAGCAGTTCTTC. Translating it yields CASSLRGGSYNEQFF.

The chain carries TRBV7-2 and TRBJ1-6; D may be TRBD1 (5 bases). Germline CDR1 and CDR2: SGHTA and FQGNSA. V was cut by 7 bases and J by 11 bases, with 18 bases left in between. The CDR3 contains 14 residues. This CDR3 is CASTSYGGGAPLHF. The CDR3 DNA reads TGTGCCAGCACCTCATACGGGGGAGGGGCACCCCTCCACTTT.

V is TRBV2 and J is TRBJ1-1; D remains unclear. This CDR3 comprises 14 residues. Germline V gene data show CDR1 as SNHLY and CDR2 as FYNNEI. V shed 7 bases and J shed 0 bases, with 12 bases lying between them. CDR3 nucleotides: TGTGCCAGCAAGTTGGACGGCATGAACACTGAAGCTTTCTTT. This translates into CASKLDGMNTEAFF.

This chain connects TRBV19 to TRBJ1-4, with D perhaps matching TRBD1 (6 bases). Between the trimmed V and J ends, which lost 4 bases and 0 bases, there was a span of 12 bases. This CDR3 has 16 residues. The germline V gene encodes CDR1 LNHDA and CDR2 SQIVND (reference sequence). This chain's CDR3 is CASSKRDISTNEKLFF. The CDR3 DNA reads TGTGCCAGTAGTAAACGGGACATCTCAACTAATGAAAAACTGTTTTTT.

Only one count was recorded for this clone. J is TRBJ1-2 and V is TRBV7-9; 7 bases map to TRBD1. The J segment lost 6 bases and the V segment lost 5 bases, leaving 6 bases of the junction unmatched. In germline, CDR1 is SEHNR, CDR2 FQNEAQ (reference sequence). The CDR3 is 13 residues long. CDR3: CASSRQGFNGYTF. CDR3 DNA sequence: TGTGCCAGCAGCCGACAGGGATTTAATGGCTACACCTTC.

The table lists this clone with a count of one. J is TRBJ2-3 and V is TRBV10-1, with D hard to call. V dropped 4 bases and J dropped 0 bases, with 5 bases sitting between them. This CDR3 spans 13 amino acids. Germline-derived CDR1 and CDR2 are WNHNN and SYGVQD (reference sequence). CDR3 sequence: CASSGESTDTQYF. In DNA, the CDR3 is TGCGCCAGCAGTGGAGAGAGCACAGATACGCAGTATTTT.